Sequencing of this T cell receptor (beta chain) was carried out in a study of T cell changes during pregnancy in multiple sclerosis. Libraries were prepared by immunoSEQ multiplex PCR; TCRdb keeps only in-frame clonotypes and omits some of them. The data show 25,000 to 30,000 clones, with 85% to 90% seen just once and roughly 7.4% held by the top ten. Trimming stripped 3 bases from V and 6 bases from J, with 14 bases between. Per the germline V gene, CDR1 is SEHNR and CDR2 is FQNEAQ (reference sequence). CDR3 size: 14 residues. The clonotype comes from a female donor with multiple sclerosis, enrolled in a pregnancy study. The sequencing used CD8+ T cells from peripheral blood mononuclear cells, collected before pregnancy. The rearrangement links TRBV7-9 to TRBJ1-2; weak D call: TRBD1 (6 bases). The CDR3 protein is CASSFGGGVNGYTF. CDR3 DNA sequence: TGTGCCAGCAGCTTCGGGGGGGGCGTTAATGGCTACACCTTC.